This TCR beta chain is from a study of blood T cell repertoires in COVID-19. Participant ages covered about 18 to 95 years across 25 or so US areas. In the authors' methods: Cell counts per sample came from amplifying reference gene primers. The protocol was immunoSEQ multiplex PCR, while the TCRdb copy is restricted to in-frame clones and leaves out a portion. The V and J calls and clone size come from that table; D and trimming were worked out from the DNA. The repertoire holds some 140,000 clones, with about 81% as singletons. The CDR3 has 15 amino acids. V gave up 5 bases and J gave up 0 bases, with 14 bases separating them. Germline CDR1 and CDR2: SNHLY and FYNNEI.

The J gene is TRBJ2-7, the V gene TRBV2, with D possibly matching TRBD2 (6 bases). This receptor was identified in a man in his forties with acute COVID-19. Input material: PBMCs or T cells enriched from blood (not recorded which). This CDR3 reads CASSSGEAVSYEQYF. The CDR3 bases are TGTGCCAGCAGTTCGGGGGAGGCCGTCTCCTACGAGCAGTACTTC.